The 4 T cell receptor beta chains below come from one sample, sequenced in a study of T cells after yellow fever vaccination (dated by TCRdb to between 2018 and 2020). The treatment or condition label, as the study defines it: live attenuated yellow fever vaccine strain. Library prep was done by 5' RACE. TCRdb names Illumina HiSeq 2500 as the instrument used. TCRdb reran the public reads through fastp at Q25 and MiXCR, keeping productive beta chains. One record per CDR3 amino acid sequence lists the most common genes and DNA. Here the sample has 200,000 to 300,000 distinct CDR3 sequences; 13% occur a single time. The ten largest account for 0.4% to 0.65% of the sample. Sequenced material: CD4+ T cells sorted from PBMCs, taken 45 days after the yellow fever booster vaccination. All receptors derive from a man aged 30-40 years who received the YFV17D yellow fever vaccine.

The rearrangement links TRBV4-3 to TRBJ2-3; D perhaps matches TRBD1 (7 bases). V gave up 5 bases and J gave up 5 bases, with 17 bases separating them. Germline V gene sequence: CDR1 LGHNA, CDR2 YSLEER. The CDR3 length is 15 residues. CDR3 amino acids: CASSSRGVGIDTQYF. CDR3 sequence (DNA): TGCGCCAGCAGCTCCAGGGGGGTCGGTATAGATACGCAGTATTTT.

This clonotype was detected only a few times. The J gene is TRBJ1-1, the V gene TRBV12-3 or TRBV12-4; D call uncertain. CDR3 length: 14 residues. Trimming left V 2 bases short and J 0 bases short, with 7 bases between. CDR3 DNA: TGTGCCAGCAGTTTAAGACACATGAACACTGAAGCTTTCTTT. It translates to CASSLRHMNTEAFF.

The rearrangement links TRBV5-1 to TRBJ2-1, with 10 positions matching TRBD2. Germline V lookup: CDR1 SGHRS, CDR2 YFSETQ. There are 19 residues in the CDR3. V shed 4 bases and J 0 bases; nucleotides not matched to a gene: 13. DNA for the CDR3: TGCGCCAGCAGCCCGGCCGTCCTAGCGGGAGCGAGCTCCTACAATGAGCAGTTCTTC. Translation gives CASSPAVLAGASSYNEQFF.

In this sample, this clonotype turned up many times. This chain joins TRBV5-1 and TRBJ2-3; TRBD1 is a possible D gene (5 bases). The germline V and J ends were trimmed by 2 bases and 0 bases, with 13 bases remaining between them. The germline gives CDR1 SGHRS, CDR2 YFSETQ. The CDR3 runs 16 residues. This chain's CDR3 is CASSFGTGPSTDTQYF. CDR3 DNA sequence: TGCGCCAGCAGCTTCGGTACAGGACCAAGCACAGATACGCAGTATTTT.